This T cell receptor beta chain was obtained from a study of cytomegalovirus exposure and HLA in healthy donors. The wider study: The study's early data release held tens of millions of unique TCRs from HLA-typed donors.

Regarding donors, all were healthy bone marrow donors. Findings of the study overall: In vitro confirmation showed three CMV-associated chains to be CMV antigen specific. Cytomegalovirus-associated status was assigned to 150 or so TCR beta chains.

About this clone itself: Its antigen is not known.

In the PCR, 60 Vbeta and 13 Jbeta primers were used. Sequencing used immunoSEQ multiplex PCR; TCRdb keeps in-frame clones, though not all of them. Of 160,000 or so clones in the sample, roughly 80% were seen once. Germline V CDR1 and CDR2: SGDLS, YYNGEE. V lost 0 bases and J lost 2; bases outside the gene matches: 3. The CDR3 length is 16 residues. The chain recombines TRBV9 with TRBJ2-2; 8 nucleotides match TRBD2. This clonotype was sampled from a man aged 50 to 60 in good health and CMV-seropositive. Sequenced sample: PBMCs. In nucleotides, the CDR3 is TGTGCCAGCAGCGTAGCGGCGGGGGGCAACACCGGGGAGCTGTTTTTT. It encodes CASSVAAGGNTGELFF. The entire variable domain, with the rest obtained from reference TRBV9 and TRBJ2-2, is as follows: DSGVTQTPKHLITATGQRVTLRCSPRSGDLSVYWYQQSLDQGLQFLIQYYNGEERAKGNILERFSAQQFPDLHSELNLSSLELGDSALYFCASSVAAGGNTGELFFGEGSRLTVL.